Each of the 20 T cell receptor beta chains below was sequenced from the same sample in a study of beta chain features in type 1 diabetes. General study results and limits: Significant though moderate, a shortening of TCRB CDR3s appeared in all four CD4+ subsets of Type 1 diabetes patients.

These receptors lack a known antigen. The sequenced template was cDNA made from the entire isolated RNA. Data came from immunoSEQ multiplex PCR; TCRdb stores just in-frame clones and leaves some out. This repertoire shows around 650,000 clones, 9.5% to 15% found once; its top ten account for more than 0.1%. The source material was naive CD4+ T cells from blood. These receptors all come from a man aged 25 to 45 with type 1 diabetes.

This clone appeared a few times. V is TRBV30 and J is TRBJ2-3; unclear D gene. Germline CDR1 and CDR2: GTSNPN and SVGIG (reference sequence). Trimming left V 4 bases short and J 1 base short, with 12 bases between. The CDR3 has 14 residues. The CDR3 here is CAWISGRGTDTQYF. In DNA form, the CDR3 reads TGTGCCTGGATATCTGGACGGGGCACAGATACGCAGTATTTT. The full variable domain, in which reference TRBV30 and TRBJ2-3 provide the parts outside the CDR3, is SQTIHQWPATLVQPVGSPLSLECTVEGTSNPNLYWYRQAAGRGLQLLFYSVGIGQISSEVPQNLSASRPQDRQFILSSKKLLLSDSGFYLCAWISGRGTDTQYFGPGTRLTVL.

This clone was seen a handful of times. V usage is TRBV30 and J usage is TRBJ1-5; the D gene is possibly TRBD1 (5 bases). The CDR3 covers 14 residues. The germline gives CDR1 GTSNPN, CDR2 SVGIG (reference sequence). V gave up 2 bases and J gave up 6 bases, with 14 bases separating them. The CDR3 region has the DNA TGTGCCTGGAGTTGGGCAGGGTCGGCTCAGCCCCAGCATTTT. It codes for CAWSWAGSAQPQHF. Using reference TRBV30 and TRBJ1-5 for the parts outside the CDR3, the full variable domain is SQTIHQWPATLVQPVGSPLSLECTVEGTSNPNLYWYRQAAGRGLQLLFYSVGIGQISSEVPQNLSASRPQDRQFILSSKKLLLSDSGFYLCAWSWAGSAQPQHFGDGTRLSIL.

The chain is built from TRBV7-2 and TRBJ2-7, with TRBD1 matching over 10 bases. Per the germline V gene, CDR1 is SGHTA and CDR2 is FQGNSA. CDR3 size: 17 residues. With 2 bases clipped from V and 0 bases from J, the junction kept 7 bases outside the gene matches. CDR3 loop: CASSLNPGTGDSYEQYF. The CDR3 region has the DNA TGTGCCAGCAGCTTAAACCCCGGGACAGGGGACTCCTACGAGCAGTACTTC. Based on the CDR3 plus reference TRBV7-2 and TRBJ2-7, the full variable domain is GAGVSQSPSNKVTEKGKDVELRCDPISGHTALYWYRQSLGQGLEFLIYFQGNSAPDKSGLPSDRFSAERTGGSVSTLTIQRTQQEDSAVYLCASSLNPGTGDSYEQYFGPGTRLTVT.

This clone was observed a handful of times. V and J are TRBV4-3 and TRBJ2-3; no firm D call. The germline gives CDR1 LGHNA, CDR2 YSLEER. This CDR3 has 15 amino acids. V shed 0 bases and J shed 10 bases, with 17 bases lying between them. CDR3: CASSQDLTGLEAQYF. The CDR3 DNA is TGCGCCAGCAGCCAAGATCTTACTGGATTAGAGGCGCAGTATTTT.

CDR3 in amino acids: CSGGGRTGSYGYTF. The CDR3 DNA reads TGCAGCGGGGGGGGCCGGACAGGGAGCTATGGCTACACCTTC. The gene calls are TRBV29-1 and TRBJ1-2; TRBD1 agrees at 8 bases. CDR3 length: 14 residues. The V segment lost 7 bases and the J segment 4 bases; nucleotides outside the gene matches: 11. Germline V gene sequence: CDR1 SQVTM, CDR2 ANQGSEA. Supplemented by reference TRBV29-1 and TRBJ1-2, the full variable domain reads SAVISQKPSRDICQRGTSLTIQCQVDSQVTMMFWYRQQPGQSLTLIATANQGSEATYESGFVIDKFPISRPNLTFSTLTVSNMSPEDSSIYLCSGGGRTGSYGYTFGSGTRLTVV.

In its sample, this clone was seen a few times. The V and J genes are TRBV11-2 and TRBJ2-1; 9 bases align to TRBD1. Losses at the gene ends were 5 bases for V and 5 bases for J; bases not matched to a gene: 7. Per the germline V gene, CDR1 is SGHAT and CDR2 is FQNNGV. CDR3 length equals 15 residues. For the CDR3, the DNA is TGTGCCAGCAGCCTAACCGGGACAGGGCACAATGAGCAGTTCTTC. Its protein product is CASSLTGTGHNEQFF.

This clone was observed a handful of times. This CDR3 is CASSSSPGNEKLFF. CDR3 sequence (DNA): TGTGCCAGCAGTTCGTCCCCGGGGAATGAAAAACTGTTTTTT. The rearrangement links TRBV25-1 to TRBJ1-4; D unresolved. The CDR3 has 14 residues. V lost 5 bases and J 5 bases, leaving 12 bases between the germline ends. The germline V gene encodes CDR1 MGHDK and CDR2 SYGVNS.

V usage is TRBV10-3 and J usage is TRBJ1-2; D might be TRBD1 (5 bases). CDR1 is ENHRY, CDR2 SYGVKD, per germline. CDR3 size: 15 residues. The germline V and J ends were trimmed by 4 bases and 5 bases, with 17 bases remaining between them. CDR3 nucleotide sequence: TGTGCCATCAGTGGAAAAGGGGATGAAAAGTATGGCTACACCTTC. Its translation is CAISGKGDEKYGYTF.

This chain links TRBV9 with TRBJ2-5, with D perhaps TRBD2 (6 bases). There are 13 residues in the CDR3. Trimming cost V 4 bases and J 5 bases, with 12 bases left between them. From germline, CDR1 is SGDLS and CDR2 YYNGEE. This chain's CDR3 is CASSSTSGETQYF. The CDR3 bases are TGTGCCAGCAGCTCGACTAGTGGGGAGACCCAGTACTTC.

CDR3 in DNA: TGTGCCAGCAACCCCGGGACAGGCTATGGCTACACCTTC. Translating gives CASNPGTGYGYTF. This rearrangement joins TRBV7-9 to TRBJ1-2; TRBD1 matches at 8 bases. The CDR3 is 13 residues long. The trim removed 7 bases at V and 4 bases at J, leaving 5 bases unmatched. Germline CDR1 and CDR2: SEHNR and FQNEAQ (reference sequence).

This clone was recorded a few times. The CDR3 loop reads CATRQGRDIQYF. In DNA form, the CDR3 reads TGTGCCACGCGACAGGGTAGGGACATTCAGTACTTC. The genes are TRBV27 and TRBJ2-4; 7 positions match TRBD1. Germline values: CDR1 MNHEY, CDR2 SMNVEV (reference sequence). Trimming took 10 bases from V and 8 from J; bases not matched to a gene: 8. This CDR3 has 12 residues.

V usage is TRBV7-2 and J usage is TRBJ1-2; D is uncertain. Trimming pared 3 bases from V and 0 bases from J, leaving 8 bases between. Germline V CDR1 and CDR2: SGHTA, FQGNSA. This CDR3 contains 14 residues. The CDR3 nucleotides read TGTGCCAGCAGCTTTACACCATCTAACTATGGCTACACCTTC. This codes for CASSFTPSNYGYTF.

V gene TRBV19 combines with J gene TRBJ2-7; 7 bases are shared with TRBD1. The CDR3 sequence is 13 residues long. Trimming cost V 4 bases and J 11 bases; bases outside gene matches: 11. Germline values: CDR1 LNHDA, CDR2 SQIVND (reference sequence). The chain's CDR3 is CASSKGQRFGKYF. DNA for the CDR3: TGTGCCAGTAGTAAGGGACAGCGCTTTGGGAAGTACTTC.

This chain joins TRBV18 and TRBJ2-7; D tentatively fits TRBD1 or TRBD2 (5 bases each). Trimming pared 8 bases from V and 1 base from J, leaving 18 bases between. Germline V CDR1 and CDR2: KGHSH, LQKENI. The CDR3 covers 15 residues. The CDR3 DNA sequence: TGTGCCAGCGCAACACGGGACGGAGGTTCCTACGAGCAGTACTTC. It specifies CASATRDGGSYEQYF. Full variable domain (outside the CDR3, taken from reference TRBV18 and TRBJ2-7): NAGVMQNPRHLVRRRGQEARLRCSPMKGHSHVYWYRQLPEEGLKFMVYLQKENIIDESGMPKERFSAEFPKEGPSILRIQQVVRGDSAAYFCASATRDGGSYEQYFGPGTRLTVT.

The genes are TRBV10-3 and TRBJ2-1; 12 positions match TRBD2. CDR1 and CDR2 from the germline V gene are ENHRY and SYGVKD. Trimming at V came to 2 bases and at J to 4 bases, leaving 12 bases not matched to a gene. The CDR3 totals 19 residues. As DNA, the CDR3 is TGTGCCATCAGTGAGGGGGGGACTAGCGGGCGATCGGGATACAATGAGCAGTTCTTC. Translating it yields CAISEGGTSGRSGYNEQFF.

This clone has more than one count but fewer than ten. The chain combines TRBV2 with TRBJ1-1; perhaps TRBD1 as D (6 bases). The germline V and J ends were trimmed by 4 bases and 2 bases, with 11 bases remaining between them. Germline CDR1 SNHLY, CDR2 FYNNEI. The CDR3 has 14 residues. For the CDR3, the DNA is TGTGCCAGCAGTGCAGGACAGCTAAACACTGAAGCTTTCTTT. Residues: CASSAGQLNTEAFF.

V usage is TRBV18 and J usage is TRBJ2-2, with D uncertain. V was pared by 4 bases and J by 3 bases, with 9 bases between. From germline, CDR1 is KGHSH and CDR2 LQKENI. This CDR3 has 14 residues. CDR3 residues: CASSREQYTGELFF. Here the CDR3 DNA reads TGTGCCAGCTCACGAGAACAGTACACCGGGGAGCTGTTTTTT.

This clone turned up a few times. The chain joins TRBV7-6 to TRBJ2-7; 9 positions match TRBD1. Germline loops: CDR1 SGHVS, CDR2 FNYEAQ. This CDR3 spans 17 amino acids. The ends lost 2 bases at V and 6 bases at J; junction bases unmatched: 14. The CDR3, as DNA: TGTGCCAGCAGCTTATCTGCCAGGACAGGGGATCGCAGCGAGCAGTACTTC. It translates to CASSLSARTGDRSEQYF.

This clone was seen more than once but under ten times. Here the CDR3 DNA reads TGTGCCAGCACCCAGGGCCTTAGCAATCAGCCCCAGCATTTT. It codes for CASTQGLSNQPQHF. The V and J genes are TRBV2 and TRBJ1-5, with D perhaps matching TRBD1 (5 bases). The CDR3 spans 14 residues. Germline V gene lookup returns CDR1 SNHLY and CDR2 FYNNEI. Deletions cut 7 bases from V and 0 bases from J, with 10 bases between.

CDR3 sequence reads: CASSQEIRALGANVLTF. The DNA for the CDR3 is TGCGCCAGCAGCCAAGAAATCAGGGCGCTTGGGGCCAACGTCCTGACTTTC. The chain couples TRBV4-3 to TRBJ2-6; possible D gene TRBD1, 5 bases. V dropped 0 bases and J dropped 3 bases, with 12 bases sitting between them. Germline V gene sequence: CDR1 LGHNA, CDR2 YSLEER. The CDR3 sequence is 17 residues long.